The table lists the clone carrying this T cell receptor beta chain with a count of one. The DNA is left out, because the CDR3 cannot be placed on it with certainty; the CDR3 is given as TCRdb lists it. The data are from a study of blood T cell repertoires in COVID-19. The wider study: Specimens from acute and convalescent COVID-19 originated in the United States, Italy and Spain. The analysed material was cDNA or gDNA that came from T cells, B-cell-depleted T cells, or PBMCs.

The germline gives CDR1 MDHEN, CDR2 SYDVKM. The CDR3 is 17 amino acids long, termini counted. Methods used by the authors: Amplifying reference gene primers gave estimates of nucleated cell counts. Only in-frame clones appear in the TCRdb table, and some are missing; sequencing was by immunoSEQ multiplex PCR. V and J calls and clone size are copied from that table; D and trimming were computed from the DNA. The table records about 200,000 clones, 70% to 85% of them present only once. Sample: peripheral blood. This clonotype was sampled from a middle-aged man with active or convalescent COVID-19. The J gene is TRBJ1-3, the V gene TRBV28. Here the CDR3 reads CASSTSVTGISGNTIYF.